These 9 T cell receptor beta chains were all obtained from the same sample, sequenced in a study of blood T cell repertoires in COVID-19. TCRdb's copy holds only in-frame clones and misses some; the assay was immunoSEQ multiplex PCR. The table has about 160,000 clones, around 82% seen once. The sequenced sample was PBMCs or T cells enriched from blood (not recorded which). These receptors were obtained from a man in his fifties or sixties who had recovered from COVID-19.

The chain couples TRBV10-3 to TRBJ2-2, with 8 bases fitting TRBD1. This CDR3 has 14 residues. Per the germline V gene, CDR1 is ENHRY and CDR2 is SYGVKD. With 8 bases clipped from V and 5 bases from J, the junction kept 7 bases outside the gene matches. CDR3 DNA: TGTGCCATCGGGACAGGCAGCGGGACCGGGGAGCTGTTTTTT. Translated: CAIGTGSGTGELFF.

The chain couples TRBV5-8 to TRBJ1-4; D unclear. The germline V gene has CDR1 SGHTS and CDR2 YDEGEE. Trimming left V 2 bases short and J 8 bases short, with 13 bases between. This CDR3 has 14 amino acids. CDR3 DNA: TGTGCCAGCAGCTTTGGCCTTCGCAACGAAAAACTGTTTTTT. It encodes CASSFGLRNEKLFF.

This CDR3 is CASRSQAGSTDTQYF. The CDR3, as DNA: TGTGCCAGCAGGTCACAGGCGGGGAGCACAGATACGCAGTATTTT. The rearrangement joins TRBV28 to TRBJ2-3; a possible D gene is TRBD2 (6 bases). This CDR3 is built from 15 residues. The germline gives CDR1 MDHEN, CDR2 SYDVKM. The V gene lost 6 bases and the J gene lost 0 bases, with 13 bases spanning the gap.

V and J are TRBV5-1 and TRBJ2-7, with 7 bases aligning to TRBD1. The CDR3 has 16 residues. V was clipped by 4 bases and J by 3 bases; unmatched bases: 13. Germline CDR1 reads SGHRS; CDR2 reads YFSETQ. In nucleotides, the CDR3 is TGCGCCAGCAGCCTGAACAGGGGCGGATTATACTACGAGCAGTACTTC. It is translated as CASSLNRGGLYYEQYF.

This rearrangement joins TRBV3-1 (or the pseudogene TRBV3-2) to TRBJ2-7, with 12 bases aligning to TRBD1. Looked up from germline, CDR1 is LGHDT and CDR2 is YNNKEL (reference sequence). V lost 2 bases and J lost 4; bases outside the gene matches: 6. CDR3 length: 16 amino acids. CDR3 sequence: CASSQTPGQGAYEQYF. CDR3 sequence (DNA): TGTGCCAGCAGCCAAACCCCGGGACAGGGGGCTTACGAGCAGTACTTC.

The V call is TRBV7-7, the J call TRBJ2-2; maybe TRBD1 (6 bases). Germline V lookup: CDR1 SSHAT, CDR2 FNYEAQ (reference sequence). The CDR3 contains 16 residues. V shed 1 base and J shed 6 bases, with 15 bases lying between them. The CDR3 region has the DNA TGTGCCAGCAGCTTAGGTTACAGGGATCGTGCCGGGGAGCTGTTTTTT. Encoded protein: CASSLGYRDRAGELFF.

This clone appeared a single time. The rearrangement joins TRBV18 to TRBJ2-7; a weak D match, TRBD1 (6 bases). Between the trimmed V and J ends, which lost 3 bases and 0 bases, there was a span of 12 bases. The CDR3 totals 15 residues. The germline CDR1 and CDR2 sequences are KGHSH and LQKENI. The CDR3: CASSPDRPPSYEQYF. CDR3 nucleotide sequence: TGTGCCAGCTCACCCGACAGGCCCCCCTCCTACGAGCAGTACTTC.

The CDR3 DNA sequence: TGTGCCAGCAGTTTAGATGCGAATCAGCCCCAGCATTTT. It is translated as CASSLDANQPQHF. The V gene is TRBV27, the J gene TRBJ1-5; D is unclear. The V gene's germline CDR1 is MNHEY and CDR2 SMNVEV (reference sequence). The length of the CDR3 is 13 residues. V lost 2 bases and J lost 4, with 6 bases in between.

The chain couples TRBV11-3 to TRBJ2-2; 10 bases line up with TRBD1. The CDR3 totals 15 residues. Per germline, CDR1 SGHNT and CDR2 YENEEA. V dropped 4 bases and J dropped 5; count of bases not matched to a gene: 4. CDR3 residues: CASSWTGGRTGELFF. CDR3 DNA sequence: TGTGCCAGCAGCTGGACAGGGGGTCGGACCGGGGAGCTGTTTTTT. The full variable domain, completed using reference TRBV11-3 and TRBJ2-2, is EAGVVQSPRYKIIEKKQPVAFWCNPISGHNTLYWYLQNLGQGPELLIRYENEEAVDDSQLPKDRFSAERLKGVDSTLKIQPAELGDSAVYLCASSWTGGRTGELFFGEGSRLTVL.